These 22 T cell receptor beta chains were all obtained from the same sample, sequenced in a study of CD8+CD57+ T cells in acquired aplastic anemia. TCR beta VDJ and CDR3 profiles were obtained from a genomic DNA template. TCRdb ran MiXCR on the reads and lists one entry per CDR3 protein. The sample shows under 350,000 distinct CDR3 sequences, 45% to 70% of them seen only once. Sequences were obtained from sorted CD4+, CD8+, or CD8+CD57+ T cells (not recorded which) from PBMCs. Source of these receptors: a human donor with severe aplastic anemia or a healthy control (not recorded which).

The J gene is TRBJ1-6, the V gene TRBV7-8, with D perhaps TRBD1 (6 bases). The CDR3 length is 17 residues. Trimming removed 0 bases from V and 3 bases from J, with 12 bases in between. Germline V CDR1 and CDR2: SGHVS, FQNEAQ. For the CDR3, the DNA is TGTGCCAGCAGCTTAGCGGGGTCAGGGGACTATAATTCACCCCTCCACTTT. This sequence encodes CASSLAGSGDYNSPLHF.

This sequence joins TRBV7-9 and TRBJ2-5; 9 bases map to TRBD1. Per the germline V gene, CDR1 is SEHNR and CDR2 is FQNEAQ (reference sequence). The CDR3 is made up of 15 amino acids. Trimming at V came to 5 bases and at J to 4 bases, leaving 8 bases not matched to a gene. CDR3 nucleotides: TGTGCCAGCAGCCAGGGACAGGGTAGGGGAGAGACCCAGTACTTC. It yields the protein CASSQGQGRGETQYF.

This clonotype was observed many times. The chain combines TRBV24-1 with TRBJ1-5; 7 bases align to TRBD1. This CDR3 spans 13 amino acids. V trimming: 9 bases; J trimming: 1 base; junction bases outside the gene matches: 2. Germline V CDR1 and CDR2: KGHDR, SFDVKD. The CDR3 region has the DNA TGTGCCACCTCCAGGGGGAGCAATCAGCCCCAGCATTTT. Translating it yields CATSRGSNQPQHF.

The J gene is TRBJ2-3, the V gene TRBV29-1, with D tentatively TRBD2 (6 bases). In germline, CDR1 is SQVTM, CDR2 ANQGSEA. With 3 bases removed from V and 1 base from J, the gap between germline ends came to 11 bases. The CDR3 contains 14 residues. CDR3 in amino acids: CSVDGGVRTDTQYF. The CDR3 coding sequence is TGCAGCGTTGACGGCGGGGTCCGCACAGATACGCAGTATTTT.

This clonotype has at least ten counts. V gene TRBV20-1 combines with J gene TRBJ1-1; D perhaps matches TRBD1 (5 bases). CDR1 is DFQATT and CDR2 is SNEGSKA in the germline V gene (reference sequence). The CDR3 consists of 12 residues. Between the trimmed V and J ends, which lost 7 bases and 1 base, there was a span of 10 bases. CDR3 coding DNA: TGCAGTGTTTCGAGGGGGAACACTGAAGCTTTCTTT. Translation: CSVSRGNTEAFF.

This clonotype was counted at least ten times. The rearrangement uses TRBV7-8 and TRBJ2-7; D may be TRBD1 (5 bases). The CDR3 sequence is 15 residues long. The V gene's germline CDR1 is SGHVS and CDR2 FQNEAQ. V lost 1 base and J 2 bases, leaving 12 bases between the germline ends. This chain's CDR3 is CASSLGQYRAYEQYF. As DNA, the CDR3 is TGTGCCAGCAGCTTAGGACAGTATCGAGCCTACGAGCAGTACTTC.

Comment on this clonotype: The germline gene is not matched at one end of the junction; a read error may be the cause. This chain links TRBV5-1 with TRBJ1-1; 8 bases map to TRBD1. Looked up from germline, CDR1 is SGHRS and CDR2 is YFSETQ. The CDR3 consists of 12 residues. The CDR3 DNA follows: TGTGCCAGCAGGAGTCCAGGGGGCGAAGCTTTCTTT. Translated, it gives CASRSPGGEAFF. The full variable domain, rest sourced from reference TRBV5-1 and TRBJ1-1, is KAGVTQTPRYLIKTRGQQVTLSCSPISGHRSVSWYQQTPGQGLQFLFEYFSETQRNKGNFPGRFSGRQFSNSRSEMNVSTLELGDSALYLCASRSPGGEAFFGQGTRLTVV.

This clonotype was seen repeatedly, ten times or more. V and J are TRBV7-9 and TRBJ1-4; no clear D. V lost 1 base to trimming and J lost 8 bases, with 17 bases between them. The CDR3 consists of 16 residues. From germline, CDR1 is SEHNR and CDR2 FQNEAQ (reference sequence). The CDR3 DNA is TGTGCCAGCAGCTTAGGAGTAGAGCTGACGACCGAAAAACTGTTTTTT. This gives the protein CASSLGVELTTEKLFF.

The V and J genes are TRBV20-1 and TRBJ1-6, with a possible D match to TRBD1 (6 bases). The CDR3 runs to 13 residues. V was clipped by 4 bases and J by 8 bases, with 12 bases between them. Germline V CDR1 and CDR2: DFQATT, SNEGSKA (reference sequence). CDR3 coding DNA: TGCAGTGCTATGGGGGCATCTCATTCACCCCTCCACTTT. Translation gives CSAMGASHSPLHF.

J is TRBJ2-3 and V is TRBV7-8, with a tentative D call TRBD1 (5 bases). The CDR3 consists of 14 residues. V shed 5 bases and J shed 2 bases, with 11 bases lying between them. CDR1 is SGHVS and CDR2 is FQNEAQ in the germline V gene. CDR3 nucleotide sequence: TGTGCCAGCAGCCCAAGACAGCACACAGATACGCAGTATTTT. Amino acids: CASSPRQHTDTQYF.

The V gene is TRBV5-5, the J gene TRBJ2-5; 9 nucleotides align to TRBD1. In germline, CDR1 is SGHKS, CDR2 YYEKEE (reference sequence). CDR3 length: 15 residues. V shed 5 bases, J shed 5 bases, and the junction held 10 bases outside the gene matches. The CDR3: CASSPRGQGGETQYF. The DNA of the CDR3 is TGTGCCAGCAGTCCTCGGGGACAGGGAGGGGAGACCCAGTACTTC. Filled out from reference TRBV5-5 and TRBJ2-5, the complete variable domain reads DAGVTQSPTHLIKTRGQQVTLRCSPISGHKSVSWYQQVLGQGPQFIFQYYEKEERGRGNFPDRFSARQFPNYSSELNVNALLLGDSALYLCASSPRGQGGETQYFGPGTRLLVL.

Ten or more counts support this clonotype. J is TRBJ2-3 and V is TRBV6-1; D is ambiguous. V lost 10 bases, J lost 4 bases, and 12 bases lay in between. CDR3 length: 12 residues. From germline, CDR1 is MNHNS and CDR2 SASEGT. Here the CDR3 reads CAITNPPDTQYF. In nucleotides, the CDR3 is TGTGCCATCACCAACCCGCCAGATACGCAGTATTTT.

This clonotype was seen repeatedly, ten times or more. The chain links TRBV6-5 to TRBJ2-5; 10 bases fit TRBD2. The V and J ends lost 0 bases and 3 bases, in that order; junction bases with no gene match: 7. Germline V gene data show CDR1 as MNHEY and CDR2 as SVGAGI. CDR3 size: 17 residues. The CDR3 reads CASSYSASGGAKETQYF. As DNA, the CDR3 is TGTGCCAGCAGTTACTCTGCTAGCGGGGGAGCCAAAGAGACCCAGTACTTC.

This clonotype was counted at least ten times. This chain joins TRBV9 and TRBJ1-2; the D gene is possibly TRBD1 (6 bases). The CDR3 has 16 amino acids. V shed 0 bases and J shed 5 bases, with 17 bases lying between them. Germline CDR1 reads SGDLS; CDR2 reads YYNGEE. DNA for the CDR3: TGTGCCAGCAGCGTAGCACAGGGCCCCACACCATATGGCTACACCTTC. Translation gives CASSVAQGPTPYGYTF.

The chain links TRBV5-1 to TRBJ1-2, with D hard to call. V was clipped by 5 bases and J by 7 bases, with 18 bases between them. The CDR3 runs 14 residues. Germline V gene sequence: CDR1 SGHRS, CDR2 YFSETQ. The CDR3 nucleotides read TGCGCCAGCAGGGACGGGCAGTCAGGTGGTGGCTACACCTTC. Translating gives CASRDGQSGGGYTF. Complete variable domain (other parts from reference TRBV5-1 and TRBJ1-2): KAGVTQTPRYLIKTRGQQVTLSCSPISGHRSVSWYQQTPGQGLQFLFEYFSETQRNKGNFPGRFSGRQFSNSRSEMNVSTLELGDSALYLCASRDGQSGGGYTFGSGTRLTVV.

The chain couples TRBV20-1 to TRBJ2-7; D gene uncertain. The CDR3 is 14 amino acids. The V end lost 0 bases, the J end lost 0 bases, and 9 bases lay between the germline ends. Germline-derived CDR1 and CDR2 are DFQATT and SNEGSKA (reference sequence). The CDR3 region is CSARDGRSSYEQYF. Here the CDR3 DNA reads TGCAGTGCTAGAGATGGGCGAAGCTCCTACGAGCAGTACTTC.

About this clonotype itself: Germline and junction disagree at one end, which may indicate a read error. This chain links TRBV5-8 with TRBJ2-5, with 10 bases lining up with TRBD1. The CDR3 length is 16 residues. Germline lookup yields CDR1 SGHTS and CDR2 YDEGEE. CDR3 sequence: CASSSPGTGVGETQYF. CDR3 in DNA: TGCGCCAGCAGCTCCCCCGGGACAGGGGTAGGAGAGACCCAGTACTTC.

As to this clonotype: Lacking the conserved final phenylalanine or tryptophan, this CDR3 likely reflects a read error. The V and J genes are TRBV9 and TRBJ2-3; 11 positions agree with TRBD2. Germline CDR1 SGDLS, CDR2 YYNGEE. The CDR3 sequence is 15 residues long. With V trimmed by 4 bases and J by 4 bases, 5 bases remained unmatched. The DNA of the CDR3 is TGTGCCAGCAGCTTTAGCGGGAGGGCGTCAGATACGCAGTATCTT. Residues: CASSFSGRASDTQYL.

The sample holds many counts of this clonotype. V is TRBV6-2 or TRBV6-3 and J is TRBJ1-2, with TRBD1 matching 8 bases. The germline V gene encodes CDR1 MNHEY and CDR2 SVGEGT. The CDR3 is 13 residues long. V trimming: 10 bases; J trimming: 2 bases; junction bases outside the gene matches: 6. The CDR3 reads CATHPGGNYGYTF. CDR3 bases: TGTGCCACCCATCCAGGGGGCAACTATGGCTACACCTTC.

The chain combines TRBV9 with TRBJ1-2, with TRBD1 matching over 9 bases. The germline V gene has CDR1 SGDLS and CDR2 YYNGEE. The V segment lost 4 bases and the J segment 7 bases; nucleotides outside the gene matches: 11. The CDR3 loop spans 15 amino acids. The DNA for the CDR3 is TGTGCCAGCAGCTTGGGTACCGGGACAGGGTCTGGCTACACCTTC. Its translation: CASSLGTGTGSGYTF.

The genes are TRBV7-2 and TRBJ2-3; D is unclear. Trimming cost V 2 bases and J 9 bases, with 15 bases left between them. Germline loops: CDR1 SGHTA, CDR2 FQGNSA. The CDR3 consists of 14 residues. The CDR3 sequence is CASSLIKPSETQYF. CDR3 bases: TGTGCCAGCAGCTTAATCAAGCCGTCCGAGACGCAGTATTTT.

This sequence joins TRBV7-8 and TRBJ1-3, with D hard to call. Trimming removed 5 bases from V and 0 bases from J, with 8 bases in between. Looked up from germline, CDR1 is SGHVS and CDR2 is FQNEAQ. CDR3 length: 14 residues. The DNA for the CDR3 is TGTGCCAGCAGCCGCGATATCTCTGGAAACACCATATATTTT. It is translated as CASSRDISGNTIYF.